These 12 T cell receptor beta chains were sequenced from one sample in a study of T-cell reconstitution after alpha-beta-depleted transplantation in children. The library targeted TCRbeta and was prepared with unique molecular identifiers. TCRdb reprocessed the PCR reads via MiXCR and lists one record per CDR3 protein. The table lists approximately 110,000 distinct CDR3 sequences, approximately 22% of them singletons, with about 10% in the top ten. The starting material was PBMCs, mostly from graft donor cells, obtained 180 days after TCRalphabeta/CD19-depleted stem cell transplant. These receptors were taken from a male patient between 2 and 10 years old who had a stem cell transplant for chronic granulomatous disease, so the T cells may come from the graft donor.

The chain couples TRBV11-2 to TRBJ2-3; the D is unclear. The CDR3 totals 15 residues. Germline V gives CDR1 SGHAT, CDR2 FQNNGV. Deletions cut 1 base from V and 3 bases from J, with 11 bases between. The DNA of the CDR3 is TGTGCCAGCAGCTTAGTGGGATACTTGACAGATACGCAGTATTTT. Translating it yields CASSLVGYLTDTQYF. Combining the CDR3 with reference TRBV11-2 and TRBJ2-3 gives the whole variable domain EAGVAQSPRYKIIEKRQSVAFWCNPISGHATLYWYQQILGQGPKLLIQFQNNGVVDDSQLPKDRFSAERLKGVDSTLKIQPAKLEDSAVYLCASSLVGYLTDTQYFGPGTRLTVL.

This clonotype has more than one count but fewer than ten. This sequence joins TRBV7-8 and TRBJ2-2; D not certain. The CDR3 is 16 amino acids. The germline CDR1 and CDR2 sequences are SGHVS and FQNEAQ. V was shortened by 1 base and J by 3 bases, with 12 bases between the two germline ends. The CDR3 region has the DNA TGTGCCAGCAGCTTAGTGGGTCGGCTCGACACCGGGGAGCTGTTTTTT. This sequence encodes CASSLVGRLDTGELFF.

This clonotype was counted only a few times. The V and J genes are TRBV20-1 and TRBJ2-7; 7 nucleotides match TRBD1. In germline, CDR1 is DFQATT, CDR2 SNEGSKA (reference sequence). J gave up 0 bases and V 0 bases, and 8 bases lay outside the gene matches. The CDR3 has 16 amino acids. The chain's CDR3 is CSARDATGTTSYEQYF. CDR3 in DNA: TGCAGTGCTAGAGATGCGACAGGGACCACCTCCTACGAGCAGTACTTC.

The table lists this clonotype with many counts. V usage is TRBV2 and J usage is TRBJ1-3; D is uncertain. This CDR3 has 12 residues. V was pared by 7 bases and J by 1 base, with 5 bases between. CDR1 SNHLY and CDR2 FYNNEI come from the germline V gene. CDR3 sequence reads: CASTLSGNTIYF. The CDR3 nucleotides are TGTGCCAGCACCTTATCTGGAAACACCATATATTTT.

This clonotype has more than one count but fewer than ten. The chain has TRBV5-6 and TRBJ2-3; 7 bases align to TRBD2. The V gene end was trimmed by 1 base and the J gene end by 4 bases; junction bases not matched to a gene: 3. This CDR3 region has 14 residues. Germline V gene data show CDR1 as SGHDT and CDR2 as YYEEEE. CDR3 in amino acids: CASSLWEGPDTQYF. CDR3 DNA sequence: TGTGCCAGCAGCTTGTGGGAGGGCCCAGATACGCAGTATTTT.

This clonotype occurred many times. This chain links TRBV20-1 with TRBJ2-1; tentative D call: TRBD2 (6 bases). The germline gives CDR1 DFQATT, CDR2 SNEGSKA (reference sequence). The CDR3 is 14 residues long. V lost 4 bases and J lost 8, with 18 bases in between. The CDR3 DNA reads TGCAGTGCTACGACTAGATTGGGGGTCTATGAGCAGTTCTTC. Amino acid sequence: CSATTRLGVYEQFF.

This clonotype was observed at least ten times. This chain connects TRBV6-5 to TRBJ1-5; D is unresolved. The CDR3 extends over 15 amino acids. V lost 7 bases and J lost 2, with 15 bases in between. The germline V gene has CDR1 MNHEY and CDR2 SVGAGI. The CDR3 DNA follows: TGTGCCAGCACCCCCTCATTTGGTGGCAATCAGCCCCAGCATTTT. Translating it yields CASTPSFGGNQPQHF.

This CDR3 is CASSQFGAVNTEAFF. CDR3 in DNA: TGTGCCAGCAGTCAATTCGGGGCCGTGAACACTGAAGCTTTCTTT. The chain links TRBV11-2 to TRBJ1-1; possible D gene TRBD1, 5 bases. V lost 6 bases to trimming and J lost 0 bases, with 14 bases between them. The CDR3 extends over 15 amino acids. The V gene's germline CDR1 is SGHAT and CDR2 FQNNGV.

The chain uses TRBV12-3 or TRBV12-4 and TRBJ2-5; no clear D gene. The CDR3 sequence is 12 residues long. Trimming took off 6 bases at V and 4 bases at J, with 9 bases between the two ends. For the CDR3, the DNA is TGTGCCAGCAGACCTGACGGAGAGACCCAGTACTTC. Translation: CASRPDGETQYF.

This clonotype came up many times. This sequence joins TRBV12-3 or TRBV12-4 and TRBJ2-1; 9 bases map to TRBD2. With V trimmed by 6 bases and J by 2 bases, 8 bases remained unmatched. This CDR3 has 16 amino acids. This CDR3 reads CASRAVAGGPYNEQFF. The DNA of the CDR3 is TGTGCCAGCAGGGCAGTCGCGGGAGGGCCCTACAATGAGCAGTTCTTC.

This clonotype was seen at least ten times. J is TRBJ2-7 and V is TRBV20-1; D gene ambiguous. Germline CDR1 and CDR2: DFQATT and SNEGSKA (reference sequence). The CDR3 is 15 residues long. V lost 3 bases and J 2 bases, leaving 17 bases between the germline ends. The CDR3 sequence: CSASGERAGAYEQYF. The CDR3 nucleotides are TGCAGTGCTAGTGGGGAAAGGGCCGGAGCCTACGAGCAGTACTTC.

This clonotype was observed many times. The CDR3 here is CASSPTGNTEAFF. DNA of the CDR3: TGTGCCAGCAGTCCAACAGGGAACACTGAAGCTTTCTTT. This chain connects TRBV12-3 or TRBV12-4 to TRBJ1-1; D may be TRBD1 (5 bases). Trimming left V 5 bases short and J 1 base short, with 8 bases between. There are 13 residues in the CDR3.